Below, 20 T cell receptor beta chains from the same sample are listed, as sequenced in a study of blood T cells in healthy people across ages. Sample-barcoded 5' priming and a J-beta primer mix drove a second PCR of roughly 6 to 12 cycles. TCRdb itself ran the 5' RACE reads through MiXCR, one entry per CDR3 protein. Of 1,800,000 or so distinct CDR3 sequences in the sample, approximately 39% were seen once. Input material: blood. Receptors originate from a human donor in good health.

Remarks on this clonotype: At one end the junction does not follow the germline gene, possibly because of a read error. The chain has TRBV15 and TRBJ2-7; tentatively, D is TRBD1 (6 bases). This CDR3 comprises 14 residues. The V gene's germline CDR1 is LNHNV and CDR2 YYDKDF (reference sequence). CDR3 bases: TGTGCCACCAGCAGAGGTCCAGGGGCCTATGAGCAGTACTTC. Protein: CATSRGPGAYEQYF.

Turning to this clonotype: At one end the junction does not follow the germline gene, possibly because of a read error. The rearrangement uses TRBV6-2 or TRBV6-3 and TRBJ2-1; 9 bases line up with TRBD2. The CDR3 covers 16 residues. Germline CDR1 MNHEY, CDR2 SVGEGT. CDR3 bases: TGTGCCAGCAATTATGGGACTAGCCGCTCCTACAATGAACAGTTCTTC. Protein sequence: CASNYGTSRSYNEQFF.

This clonotype was observed a few times. The chain has TRBV4-1 and TRBJ1-6; perhaps TRBD1 as D (5 bases). Trimming took off 1 base at V and 8 bases at J, with 15 bases between the two ends. The CDR3 runs to 16 residues. CDR1 and CDR2 (germline): MGHRA, YSYEKL. The CDR3 nucleotides are TGCGCCAGCAGCCAAGGGGCATGGCAGGGCGATTCACCCCTCCACTTT. This sequence encodes CASSQGAWQGDSPLHF.

This clonotype has more than one count but fewer than ten. This chain links TRBV20-1 with TRBJ1-2; 12 nucleotides align to TRBD1. J gave up 6 bases and V 4 bases, and 9 bases lay outside the gene matches. Germline assignment: CDR1 DFQATT and CDR2 SNEGSKA (reference sequence). The CDR3 has 15 amino acids. The CDR3, as DNA: TGCAGTGCTAAGCCGGGACAGGGGGCGCATAATGGCTACACCTTC. Amino acid sequence: CSAKPGQGAHNGYTF.

This chain joins TRBV11-3 and TRBJ1-1, with TRBD1 identical over 7 bases. This CDR3 region has 15 residues. Losses at the gene ends were 3 bases for V and 3 bases for J; bases not matched to a gene: 7. Germline-derived CDR1 and CDR2 are SGHNT and YENEEA. In DNA, the CDR3 is TGTGCCAGCAGCTTGGAACAGGGGATCGACACTGAAGCTTTCTTT. As protein: CASSLEQGIDTEAFF.

This clonotype was seen more than once but under ten times. This chain joins TRBV11-2 and TRBJ2-5; D not resolved. This CDR3 is 16 amino acids long. CDR1 is SGHAT, CDR2 FQNNGV, per germline. Trimming took off 0 bases at V and 3 bases at J, with 14 bases between the two ends. CDR3 coding DNA: TGTGCCAGCAGCTTAGAATATCAAGGAACAGAAGAGACCCAGTACTTC. Amino acid sequence: CASSLEYQGTEETQYF.

This rearrangement joins TRBV7-2 to TRBJ2-2, with D maybe TRBD1 (6 bases). The germline V gene encodes CDR1 SGHTA and CDR2 FQGNSA. With 1 base removed from V and 2 bases from J, the gap between germline ends came to 11 bases. CDR3 size: 16 residues. CDR3 bases: TGTGCCAGCAGCTTAGTCGGACAGATTAACACCGGGGAGCTGTTTTTT. This codes for CASSLVGQINTGELFF.

The gene calls are TRBV20-1 and TRBJ1-5, with D maybe TRBD1 (5 bases). Trimming pared 3 bases from V and 6 bases from J, leaving 12 bases between. Per the germline V gene, CDR1 is DFQATT and CDR2 is SNEGSKA (reference sequence). This CDR3 comprises 13 residues. The CDR3 region is CSASTLGGQPQHF. The CDR3 nucleotides read TGCAGTGCTAGTACGCTCGGGGGTCAGCCCCAGCATTTT.

The chain couples TRBV5-5 to TRBJ1-1; tentative D call: TRBD1 (5 bases). V lost 0 bases to trimming and J lost 5 bases, with 14 bases between them. Germline CDR1 reads SGHKS; CDR2 reads YYEKEE (reference sequence). This CDR3 spans 15 amino acids. The CDR3 coding sequence is TGTGCCAGCAGCTTGGAGTGGGGCACGAGGACTGAAGCTTTCTTT. Amino acid sequence: CASSLEWGTRTEAFF.

The rearrangement joins TRBV7-6 to TRBJ2-7; D is perhaps TRBD2 (6 bases). The V and J ends lost 1 base and 6 bases respectively, with 13 bases between them. CDR1 is SGHVS and CDR2 is FNYEAQ in the germline V gene. CDR3 length equals 14 residues. CDR3 sequence reads: CASSLVGGRGEQYF. In DNA, the CDR3 is TGTGCCAGCAGCTTAGTAGGTGGGCGGGGCGAGCAGTACTTC.

This clonotype has more than one count but fewer than ten. The chain links TRBV7-2 to TRBJ2-7; TRBD2 might be the D (7 bases). Germline V gene data show CDR1 as SGHTA and CDR2 as FQGNSA. Trimming cost V 4 bases and J 2 bases, with 15 bases left between them. The CDR3 length is 15 residues. The DNA for the CDR3 is TGTGCCAGCAGCTGGGGGCTAGCGGAAACCTACGAGCAGTACTTC. Protein product: CASSWGLAETYEQYF.

This chain joins TRBV7-9 and TRBJ1-2; 8 bases are a match to TRBD1. The CDR3 spans 15 residues. Germline-derived CDR1 and CDR2 are SEHNR and FQNEAQ (reference sequence). V dropped 5 bases and J dropped 3; count of bases not matched to a gene: 8. The CDR3 bases are TGTGCCAGCAGCCCAGGCAGGGGGCAAGACTATGGCTACACCTTC. This gives the protein CASSPGRGQDYGYTF.

This chain uses TRBV29-1 with TRBJ2-7, with D tentatively TRBD1 (6 bases). Trimming pared 4 bases from V and 0 bases from J, leaving 10 bases between. Germline lookup yields CDR1 SQVTM and CDR2 ANQGSEA. This CDR3 comprises 13 residues. CDR3 DNA: TGCAGCGTTGGGACAGTCTACTCCTACGAGCAGTACTTC. This encodes CSVGTVYSYEQYF.

The rearrangement uses TRBV13 and TRBJ2-7; TRBD2 matches at 10 bases. The CDR3 contains 16 residues. V was clipped by 5 bases and J by 2 bases; unmatched bases: 9. Germline CDR1 PRHDT, CDR2 FYEKMQ (reference sequence). CDR3 DNA sequence: TGTGCCAGCAGCCCAGAAGGGCTAGCGGGGGCCTACGAGCAGTACTTC. Amino acids: CASSPEGLAGAYEQYF. Drawing the rest from reference TRBV13 and TRBJ2-7, the complete variable domain is AAGVIQSPRHLIKEKRETATLKCYPIPRHDTVYWYQQGPGQDPQFLISFYEKMQSDKGSIPDRFSAQQFSDYHSELNMSSLELGDSALYFCASSPEGLAGAYEQYFGPGTRLTVT.

The chain recombines TRBV6-5 with TRBJ2-3, with D possibly called TRBD1 or TRBD2 (5 bases each). The ends were cut back, 8 bases at V and 1 base at J, with 13 bases in the middle. The CDR3 contains 14 residues. Germline V CDR1 and CDR2: MNHEY, SVGAGI. CDR3 residues: CASGTGWGTDTQYF. The CDR3 DNA reads as TGTGCCAGCGGGACCGGATGGGGCACAGATACGCAGTATTTT.

This clonotype came up a few times. The J gene is TRBJ2-7, the V gene TRBV4-3, with D hard to call. Trimming shortened V by 2 bases and J by 5 bases, and 10 bases separated the two germline ends. CDR1 LGHNA and CDR2 YSLEER come from the germline V gene. This CDR3 has 13 amino acids. The CDR3 sequence: CASSQLGVDEQYF. CDR3 DNA sequence: TGCGCCAGCAGCCAATTGGGTGTCGACGAGCAGTACTTC.

The chain employs TRBV5-1 and TRBJ1-1, with D possibly being TRBD1 (5 bases). Deletions cut 0 bases from V and 6 bases from J, with 15 bases between. The V gene's germline CDR1 is SGHRS and CDR2 YFSETQ. The CDR3 spans 15 residues. The CDR3: CASSLGFGGSAEAFF. CDR3 DNA sequence: TGCGCCAGCAGCTTGGGTTTTGGGGGGTCTGCTGAAGCTTTCTTT.

The gene calls are TRBV28 and TRBJ1-5; D call uncertain. This CDR3 is 14 amino acids long. Trimming cost V 3 bases and J 6 bases, with 12 bases left between them. Germline V CDR1 and CDR2: MDHEN, SYDVKM. Written as DNA, the CDR3 is TGTGCCAGCAGTTTCCGGGGTAGGAGTCAGCCCCAGCATTTT. As protein: CASSFRGRSQPQHF.

V gene TRBV25-1 combines with J gene TRBJ1-2; perhaps TRBD1 as D (5 bases). The length of the CDR3 is 14 residues. Germline CDR1 and CDR2: MGHDK and SYGVNS. With 0 bases removed from V and 8 bases from J, the gap between germline ends came to 13 bases. The CDR3 nucleotides read TGTGCCAGCAGTGAATATGGGGGAACGAGGGGCTACACCTTC. As protein: CASSEYGGTRGYTF.

This clonotype was observed a few times. This sequence joins TRBV4-3 and TRBJ2-5, with D perhaps TRBD1 or TRBD2 (6 bases each). With 1 base removed from V and 4 bases from J, the gap between germline ends came to 13 bases. The CDR3 is 15 residues long. Germline CDR1 is LGHNA and CDR2 is YSLEER. Here the CDR3 reads CASSQARGLGETQYF. Here the CDR3 DNA reads TGCGCCAGCAGCCAAGCCCGGGGGCTGGGAGAGACCCAGTACTTC.